What follows are 4 T cell receptor beta chains derived from one specimen sequenced in a study of OX40 agonist ivuxolimab in advanced cancers. The protocol was immunoSEQ multiplex PCR, while the TCRdb copy is restricted to in-frame clones and leaves out a portion. This table holds 50,000 to 65,000 clones, more than 75% found once. Sequencing used CD4+ or CD8+ T cells sorted from blood, obtained in a trial of the OX40 agonist ivuxolimab. Receptor source: an adult with an advanced solid tumor such as melanoma, head and neck, liver or kidney cancer.

This chain uses TRBV4-1 with TRBJ2-5; D tentatively fits TRBD1 or TRBD2 (5 bases each). The J call is doubtful: the DNA matches TRBJ2-7 better. CDR1 and CDR2 (germline): MGHRA, YSYEKL. The CDR3 has 15 residues. As DNA, the CDR3 is TGCGCCAGCAGCCAAGGCCGGGACCGCCCCTACGAGCAGTACTTC. Protein product: CASSQGRDRPYEQYF.

The V call is TRBV6-6, the J call TRBJ1-2; the D is unclear. The CDR3 is 13 amino acids. V shed 4 bases and J shed 4 bases, with 10 bases lying between them. From germline, CDR1 is MNHNY and CDR2 SVGAGI (reference sequence). CDR3 sequence: CASSFDRFYGYTF. CDR3 DNA sequence: TGTGCCAGCAGTTTCGACCGTTTCTATGGCTACACCTTC.

V usage is TRBV7-3 and J usage is TRBJ2-2; D uncertain. Germline V CDR1 and CDR2: SGHTA, FQGTGA. This CDR3 is 14 amino acids long. Trimming shortened V by 5 bases and J by 3 bases, and 10 bases separated the two germline ends. CDR3 sequence: CASSPPGYTGELFF. The CDR3 nucleotides read TGTGCCAGCAGCCCCCCCGGATACACCGGGGAGCTGTTTTTT.

This clone was seen a single time. This rearrangement joins TRBV4-3 to TRBJ2-2; 7 bases match TRBD1. V was clipped by 3 bases and J by 7 bases; unmatched bases: 8. The CDR3 is 15 amino acids. Germline CDR1 is LGHNA and CDR2 is YSLEER. The CDR3: CASSHKTGLGGELFF. Written as DNA, the CDR3 is TGCGCCAGCAGCCATAAGACAGGGTTGGGCGGGGAGCTGTTTTTT.